This T cell receptor beta chain was profiled in a study of post-analysis software for immune sequencing data. Study in general: Disease courses included relapsing-remitting, secondary progressive and progressive-relapsing multiple sclerosis. Study-wide results and caveats: Same-batch samples co-clustered strongly by F measure. TRBV5-6, TRBV5-1 and TRBV20-1 were among a few TRBV segments more frequent in patients than controls. Those with multiple sclerosis, the patient group, showed significantly lower normalized Chao1 diversity than controls.

To note about this clonotype: Its antigen is not known.

Germline V CDR1 and CDR2: SGDLS, YYNGEE. CDR3 length: 15 amino acids. V shed 4 bases and J shed 4 bases, with 15 bases lying between them. Carried by the TCR beta cDNA libraries were unique molecular identifiers. Input of about 0.9 to 10 million T cells yielded 500,000 to 650,000 cDNA molecules. TCRdb ran MiXCR on the PCR reads and lists one entry per CDR3 protein. The sample consists of hundreds of thousands of distinct CDR3 sequences, 30% of them appearing once. This TCR came from a girl aged 5 to 17 with multiple sclerosis. The sequencing sample was made of blood. This chain links TRBV9 with TRBJ2-1; D may be TRBD2 (6 bases). The CDR3: CASSRGTGEYNEQFF. The CDR3 nucleotides are TGTGCCAGCAGCAGAGGGACTGGGGAATACAATGAGCAGTTCTTC.